One sample yielded the 20 T cell receptor delta chains listed below, sequenced in a study of γδ T cells in repeated Plasmodium falciparum infection (dated by TCRdb to the early 2020s). Library preparation was by multiplex PCR. Sequencing instrument: Illumina MiSeq. TCRdb called clones afresh from the public reads with CATT; identical DNA rows were later merged. This sample lists roughly 93,000 delta-chain clones; 1.4% were detected once. The top ten hold approximately 10% of the sample. For bulk TCR repertoire analysis, Vgamma9/Vdelta2+ and Vdelta2-negative gammadelta T cell populations were flow-sorted out of peripheral blood mononuclear cells. Sample: gamma-delta T cells from blood. Receptors originate from a pool of human donors (malaria-infected and uninfected, not separated).

This clone was observed a handful of times. A far larger clone is a single base away, which makes a read error likely. Other DNA sequences within the sample encode an identical CDR3. The J gene is TRDJ1, the V gene TRDV1; 9 bases fit TRDD3. The J gene is not listed in TCRdb, so it was assigned here from a DNA match to germline. Germline V lookup: CDR1 TSWWSYY, CDR2 QGS. This CDR3 comprises 20 residues. The V and J ends lost 2 bases and 0 bases, in that order; junction bases with no gene match: 16. In DNA form, the CDR3 reads TGTGCTCTTGGGGAATTTCTTTACGGCCATCGGGGGATACACACCGATAAACTCATCTTT. It yields the protein CALGEFLYGHRGIHTDKLIF.

In this sample, this clone turned up a few times. TCRdb has a much larger clone's protein, which differs at residue 8 from the translation of this DNA, likely because of a read error; what is shown is the protein translated from the DNA. The chain couples TRDV2 to TRDJ1; TRDD2 might be the D (6 bases). CDR3 length: 14 residues. The V gene lost 0 bases and the J gene lost 3 bases, with 10 bases spanning the gap. Germline CDR1 is GEAIGNYY and CDR2 is EKD. CDR3 region: CACDTLPSADKLIF. CDR3 bases: TGTGCCTGTGACACCCTTCCTTCTGCCGATAAACTCATCTTT.

As concerns this clone: The translation of this DNA and the TCRdb protein of a much larger clone differ at residue 11, probably owing to a read error; the protein shown here is translated from the DNA. The V gene is TRDV1; the J gene was not called; whether TRDD3, the table's D call, matches the DNA was not checked. The CDR3 is made up of 15 amino acids. Germline V lookup: CDR1 TSWWSYY, CDR2 QGS. This CDR3 reads CALGPPPTGGHKLIF. CDR3 in DNA: TGTGCTCTTGGGCCACCTCCTACTGGGGGCCACAAGCTCATCTTT.

The table lists this clone with a few counts. The protein held in TCRdb is that of a much larger clone and does not match this DNA's translation at residue 17, likely because of a read error; the protein shown is translated from the DNA. For the V gene the call is TRDV1; the J gene has no call; TRDD3 reflects the table's D call only, with no check against the DNA. Germline V CDR1 and CDR2: TSWWSYY, QGS. The CDR3 runs 18 residues. The CDR3 nucleotides are TGTGCTCTTGGGGAGAAACCTGGGGGACTTGAATCTACCGATAAACTCACCTTT. It is translated as CALGEKPGGLESTDKLTF.

This clone was found many times. The genes are TRDV1 and TRDJ1, with D unresolved. The CDR3 runs to 19 residues. Trimming pared 1 base from V and 0 bases from J, leaving 21 bases between. Germline-derived CDR1 and CDR2 are TSWWSYY and QGS. For the CDR3, the DNA is TGTGCTCTTGGGGAACCGTCCCGCCCGTATTCATGGTACACCGATAAACTCATCTTT. Its protein is CALGEPSRPYSWYTDKLIF.

Notes on this clone: Translating this DNA gives a protein that differs at residue 20 from the TCRdb one, which belongs to a much larger clone; a read error is likely, and the protein shown is this translation. The J gene went uncalled, whereas the V gene is TRDV2; TRDD3, as called in the table, went unchecked against the DNA. Germline V gives CDR1 GEAIGNYY, CDR2 EKD. CDR3 size: 22 residues. CDR3 DNA sequence: TGTGCCTGTGACATAAAGTACTGGGGGATACGACTCCGGTCCTGGGACACCCGACAGGTGTTTTTC. Protein sequence: CACDIKYWGIRLRSWDTRQVFF.

For this clone: The protein in TCRdb stems from a much larger clone and differs at residue 19 from this DNA's translation, likely a read error; here the protein is translated from the DNA. The rearrangement links TRDV1 to TRDJ1, with 13 bases identical to TRDD3. TCRdb is silent on the J gene; assignment here came from matching the DNA to germline. The CDR3 sequence is 24 residues long. Germline V gives CDR1 TSWWSYY, CDR2 QGS. J was trimmed by 3 bases and V by 4 bases; bases with no gene match: 29. In nucleotides, the CDR3 is TGTGCTCTTGGGGTCCAGCCCCCCTTCCTACGTCAGTACTGGGGGATACGCTACGCCGATAAACTCATCTTT. This codes for CALGVQPPFLRQYWGIRYADKLIF.

This clone was seen only a few times. The protein given by TCRdb reflects a much larger clone and differs at residue 15 from this DNA's translation, likely from a read error; the protein shown is the DNA's translation. The J gene has no call, while the V gene is TRDV1. Germline CDR1 and CDR2: TSWWSYY and QGS. CDR3 size: 16 residues. CDR3: CALGEFAGLHKNKLTF. CDR3 DNA: TGTGCTCTTGGGGAATTCGCAGGACTCCATAAGAATAAACTCACCTTT.

About this clone: One base separates it from a far larger clone, so it is likely a read error. Other DNA sequences of this sample code for an identical CDR3. This chain joins TRDV2 and TRDJ3; D may be TRDD3 (6 bases). TCRdb leaves out the J gene; it was filled in here by matching the DNA to germline. The V end was cut by 3 bases, the J end by 2 bases, with 31 bases between. The germline gives CDR1 GEAIGNYY, CDR2 EKD. This CDR3 has 23 amino acids. CDR3 amino acids: CACDAGLEVLGDTPAWDTRQMFF. CDR3 coding DNA: TGTGCCTGTGACGCGGGGTTAGAGGTACTGGGAGATACGCCGGCCTGGGACACCCGACAGATGTTTTTC.

Many counts were recorded for this clone. This same CDR3 is encoded by further DNA sequences in the sample. This CDR3 reads CALGEPVLGVYTDKLIF. DNA for the CDR3: TGTGCTCTTGGGGAACCTGTACTGGGGGTTTACACCGATAAACTCATCTTT. The rearrangement uses TRDV1 and TRDJ1; TRDD3 aligns across 8 bases. The CDR3 spans 17 residues. J lost 0 bases, V lost 1 base, and 7 bases had no gene match. Germline V lookup: CDR1 TSWWSYY, CDR2 QGS.

This clone appeared a few times. The protein TCRdb gives is from a much larger clone and does not agree with this DNA's translation at residue 20, likely a read error; the protein shown here comes from the DNA. V usage is TRDV3 and J usage is TRDJ1; 10 bases are a match to TRDD3. The CDR3 extends over 22 amino acids. The germline gives CDR1 TVYSNPD, CDR2 GDNSRS (reference sequence). Written as DNA, the CDR3 is TGTGCCTTTAACCCACCGTTTCCTGACCTACCTGGGGGATATAACTACACCGATAAACCCATCTTT. It codes for CAFNPPFPDLPGGYNYTDKPIF.

Turning to this clone: The protein TCRdb lists belongs to a much larger clone and differs from this DNA's translation at residue 10, which points to a read error; the protein shown is made from the DNA. Here the CDR3 reads CACDSRTGGCADKLIF. Written as DNA, the CDR3 is TGTGCCTGTGACTCCCGTACTGGGGGATGCGCCGATAAACTCATCTTT. The rearrangement links TRDV2 to TRDJ1; TRDD3 matches 10 bases. The J gene was missing in TCRdb and was found by matching the end of the DNA to germline. Germline CDR1 GEAIGNYY, CDR2 EKD. CDR3 length: 16 residues. After removal of 3 bases from V and 3 bases from J, the junction contained 9 bases not matched to a gene.

This clone is deemed medium-sized. In the same sample, other DNA sequences code for this CDR3. The chain combines TRDV3 with TRDJ1; the D is unclear. V shed 4 bases and J shed 0 bases, with 18 bases lying between them. The CDR3 covers 15 residues. From germline, CDR1 is TVYSNPD and CDR2 GDNSRS (reference sequence). CDR3 coding DNA: TGTGCCTCGACGACGTTCATCTCGTACACCGATAAACTCATCTTT. Translation gives CASTTFISYTDKLIF.

This clone has a handful of counts. A read error is likely here: a far larger clone is one base away. Other DNA sequences in this specimen translate into the identical CDR3. The chain recombines TRDV1 with TRDJ1, with 11 bases matching TRDD3. TCRdb gives no J gene; it was assigned here by matching the DNA to germline. Germline CDR1 reads TSWWSYY; CDR2 reads QGS. CDR3 size: 25 residues. Here the CDR3 DNA reads TGTGCTCTTGGAATAGGGTGGCGACCTCCCATCTGGGGGATACCCGAAGAATCGTACACCGACAAACTCATCTTT. It yields the protein CALGIGWRPPIWGIPEESYTDKLIF.

As to this clone: The protein given by TCRdb reflects a much larger clone and differs at residue 6 from this DNA's translation, likely from a read error; the protein shown is the DNA's translation. V gene TRDV2 combines with J gene TRDJ1, with D unresolved. Since TCRdb gives no J gene, matching the DNA to germline was used here to assign it. The length of the CDR3 is 18 residues. Germline loops: CDR1 GEAIGNYY, CDR2 EKD. The ends were cut back, 0 bases at V and 3 bases at J, with 22 bases in the middle. The CDR3 is CACDTPESNYNQPDKLIF. CDR3 DNA sequence: TGTGCCTGTGACACCCCAGAATCGAACTATAATCAACCCGATAAACTCATCTTT.

There are a few counts of this clone. This probably arose from a read error, given a far larger clone one base away. Other DNA sequences from this sample encode an identical CDR3 as well. The chain carries TRDV3 and TRDJ1, with D possibly being TRDD3 (5 bases). The J gene was not available in TCRdb and was assigned here by matching the DNA to germline segments. Per the germline V gene, CDR1 is TVYSNPD and CDR2 is GDNSRS (reference sequence). The CDR3 is made up of 14 amino acids. With 2 bases removed from V and 0 bases from J, the gap between germline ends came to 13 bases. This CDR3 reads CAFGTGRYTDKLIF. DNA of the CDR3: TGTGCCTTTGGTACTGGTCGGTACACCGATAAACTCATCTTT.

This clone occurred a few times. TCRdb has a much larger clone's protein, which differs at residue 18 from the translation of this DNA, likely because of a read error; what is shown is the protein translated from the DNA. No J gene call was made, and the V gene is TRDV1; TRDD3, the table's D call, lacks a check against the DNA. Germline loops: CDR1 TSWWSYY, CDR2 QGS. This CDR3 has 19 amino acids. DNA for the CDR3: TGTGCTCTTGGGGAGCTGACTTCCTTCAGGGGGATATACGCCGATAAACTCACCTTT. Its translation: CALGELTSFRGIYADKLTF.

This clone has just a few counts. The TCRdb protein comes from a much larger clone and disagrees with this DNA's translation at residue 19, likely due to a read error; the protein given here is derived from the DNA. The chain employs TRDV1 and TRDJ1; 12 positions match TRDD3. CDR1 TSWWSYY and CDR2 QGS come from the germline V gene. The CDR3 consists of 21 residues. The CDR3 sequence: CALGELGSLSTGGYIPDKFIF. CDR3 sequence (DNA): TGTGCTCTTGGGGAACTAGGTAGCTTGTCTACTGGGGGATACATCCCCGATAAATTCATCTTT.

Note on this clone: The protein given by TCRdb reflects a much larger clone and differs at residues 3 and 9 from this DNA's translation, likely from a read error; the protein shown is the DNA's translation. This chain uses TRDV1 with TRDJ1, with unresolved D. CDR3 length equals 15 residues. Germline V gene data show CDR1 as TSWWSYY and CDR2 as QGS. Written as DNA, the CDR3 is TGTGCTCGTGGGTTAATCTACCTCTACCGCGATAAACTCATCTTT. As protein: CARGLIYLYRDKLIF.

A word on this clone: This likely traces to a read error, being one base from a far larger clone. In the same sample, other DNA sequences code for this CDR3. The V call is TRDV2, the J call TRDJ1; 8 positions agree with TRDD3. Assignment of the J gene here rests on matching the DNA to germline, because TCRdb gives none. This CDR3 is built from 19 residues. The germline V gene encodes CDR1 GEAIGNYY and CDR2 EKD. CDR3 protein: CACDTTRKIGGLNTDKLIF. For the CDR3, the DNA is TGTGCCTGTGACACTACGCGGAAGATTGGGGGATTGAACACCGACAAACTCATCTTT.